The 13 T cell receptor beta chains listed next were all sequenced from one sample in a study of T cell responses to AZD1222 COVID-19 vaccine. Sequenced by immunoSEQ multiplex PCR; TCRdb stores in-frame clones only, minus some. The profile shows roughly 150,000 clones, about nine tenths of them singletons. Specimen: peripheral blood, collected on day 0 of AZD1222 vaccination. The source is an adult in good health.

V and J are TRBV27 and TRBJ2-1; maybe TRBD1 (5 bases). The germline V gene encodes CDR1 MNHEY and CDR2 SMNVEV (reference sequence). This CDR3 has 15 residues. Trimming removed 0 bases from V and 3 bases from J, with 9 bases in between. CDR3 coding DNA: TGTGCCAGCAGTTTATCGTTCAGGGACTACAATGAGCAGTTCTTC. It is translated as CASSLSFRDYNEQFF.

V gene TRBV29-1 combines with J gene TRBJ2-4; D is perhaps TRBD2 (5 bases). This CDR3 spans 13 amino acids. Germline V CDR1 and CDR2: SQVTM, ANQGSEA. The germline V and J ends were trimmed by 6 bases and 3 bases, with 12 bases remaining between them. The CDR3, as DNA: TGCAGCGTACTCCGGGAAGACAAAAACATTCAGTACTTC. Its translation: CSVLREDKNIQYF.

V gene TRBV29-1 combines with J gene TRBJ2-4; TRBD2 matches 12 bases. Germline trimming cut 5 bases from V and 1 base from J; bases unmatched to any gene: 3. Per the germline V gene, CDR1 is SQVTM and CDR2 is ANQGSEA. The CDR3 sequence is 15 residues long. DNA of the CDR3: TGCAGCGTTCGACTAGCGGGAGAGGCCAAAAACATTCAGTACTTC. Protein: CSVRLAGEAKNIQYF.

This chain joins TRBV3-1 (or the pseudogene TRBV3-2) and TRBJ2-6; D gene uncertain. CDR1 LGHDT and CDR2 YNNKEL come from the germline V gene (reference sequence). V was cut by 1 base and J by 2 bases, with 9 bases left in between. The CDR3 runs to 16 residues. CDR3 sequence: CASSQVSPPGANVLTF. The CDR3 coding sequence is TGTGCCAGCAGCCAAGTTTCGCCGCCTGGGGCCAACGTCCTGACTTTC.

This chain joins TRBV28 and TRBJ1-1, with D possibly TRBD1 on 6 matching bases. Germline V gives CDR1 MDHEN, CDR2 SYDVKM. Trimming pared 0 bases from V and 1 base from J, leaving 9 bases between. The CDR3 has 15 amino acids. In DNA, the CDR3 is TGTGCCAGCAGTTTATGGGGGGGCGCGAACACTGAAGCTTTCTTT. Protein sequence: CASSLWGGANTEAFF.

The V gene is TRBV24-1, the J gene TRBJ2-2; TRBD1 aligns across 7 bases. Germline CDR1 KGHDR, CDR2 SFDVKD. This CDR3 region has 13 residues. V lost 7 bases and J lost 4; bases outside the gene matches: 2. The CDR3 loop is CATRTGSTGELFF. CDR3 DNA sequence: TGTGCCACCAGGACAGGGTCCACCGGGGAGCTGTTTTTT.

This chain joins TRBV3-1 (or the pseudogene TRBV3-2) and TRBJ2-7; 10 bases agree with TRBD2. Germline-derived CDR1 and CDR2 are LGHDT and YNNKEL (reference sequence). The CDR3 covers 14 residues. Germline trimming cut 8 bases from V and 3 bases from J; bases unmatched to any gene: 7. In nucleotides, the CDR3 is TGTGCCAGCCGACGGACTAGCGGCCACTACGAGCAGTACTTC. Translating gives CASRRTSGHYEQYF.

This chain uses TRBV25-1 with TRBJ1-3; D ambiguous. The germline gives CDR1 MGHDK, CDR2 SYGVNS. The CDR3 spans 14 residues. V lost 1 base and J lost 4, with 8 bases in between. DNA of the CDR3: TGTGCCAGCAGTGAATTAGAATACGGAAACACCATATATTTT. Protein product: CASSELEYGNTIYF.

This clone was seen a handful of times. The chain uses TRBV10-3 and TRBJ1-1; TRBD1 matches 10 bases. Germline CDR1 is ENHRY and CDR2 is SYGVKD. The CDR3 totals 12 residues. The V and J ends lost 8 bases and 4 bases, in that order; junction bases with no gene match: 1. The CDR3 sequence: CAIGQGGTEAFF. In DNA form, the CDR3 reads TGTGCCATCGGACAGGGGGGCACTGAAGCTTTCTTT.

The genes are TRBV6-2 or TRBV6-3 and TRBJ2-1; the D gene is possibly TRBD2 (6 bases). The CDR3 loop spans 16 amino acids. Looked up from germline, CDR1 is MNHEY and CDR2 is SVGEGT. The germline V and J ends were trimmed by 6 bases and 4 bases, with 19 bases remaining between them. CDR3: CASSTDSSDSYNEQFF. CDR3 DNA sequence: TGTGCCAGCAGCACAGACTCTAGCGACTCATACAATGAGCAGTTCTTC.

The gene calls are TRBV19 and TRBJ1-1; 9 bases line up with TRBD1. V lost 2 bases and J lost 6; bases outside the gene matches: 16. Germline CDR1 LNHDA, CDR2 SQIVND (reference sequence). CDR3 size: 18 residues. Written as DNA, the CDR3 is TGTGCCAGTAGTATAATTGGACAGGGGCTTCCGATGGGAGCTGAAGCTTTCTTT. Its protein is CASSIIGQGLPMGAEAFF. Filled out from reference TRBV19 and TRBJ1-1, the complete variable domain reads DGGITQSPKYLFRKEGQNVTLSCEQNLNHDAMYWYRQDPGQGLRLIYYSQIVNDFQKGDIAEGYSVSREKKESFPLTVTSAQKNPTAFYLCASSIIGQGLPMGAEAFFGQGTRLTVV.

This clone was picked up a small number of times. The chain combines TRBV5-1 with TRBJ1-5; D remains ambiguous. V lost 1 base to trimming and J lost 0 bases, with 2 bases between them. This CDR3 region has 13 residues. Germline V gene data show CDR1 as SGHRS and CDR2 as YFSETQ. CDR3 amino acids: CASSLNSNQPQHF. The CDR3 region has the DNA TGCGCCAGCAGCTTGAATAGCAATCAGCCCCAGCATTTT.

This rearrangement joins TRBV7-8 to TRBJ2-5; no firm D call. V dropped 5 bases and J dropped 4 bases, with 8 bases sitting between them. This CDR3 comprises 12 residues. CDR1 SGHVS and CDR2 FQNEAQ come from the germline V gene. In DNA form, the CDR3 reads TGTGCCAGCAGCCGCAATTTAGAGACCCAGTACTTC. This gives the protein CASSRNLETQYF. Full variable domain (outside the CDR3, taken from reference TRBV7-8 and TRBJ2-5): GAGVSQSPRYKVAKRGQDVALRCDPISGHVSLFWYQQALGQGPEFLTYFQNEAQLDKSGLPSDRFFAERPEGSVSTLKIQRTQQEDSAVYLCASSRNLETQYFGPGTRLLVL.